A selection of T cell receptor beta chains follows, all from one sample in a study of OX40 agonist ivuxolimab in advanced cancers. TCRdb keeps only in-frame clones here, not all; method: immunoSEQ multiplex PCR. In the table there are tens of thousands of clones, roughly 88% of which are singletons. The sample in question was CD4+ or CD8+ T cells sorted from blood, obtained in a trial of the OX40 agonist ivuxolimab. The receptors stem from an adult with an advanced solid tumor such as melanoma, head and neck, liver or kidney cancer. The CDR3 runs from the conserved cysteine through the conserved F or W. A D gene is named only where the DNA matches it firmly.

length: 16; J: TRBJ2-1; V: TRBV6-6; D: NA; DNA: TGTGCCAGCAGTCCCGCGGGATTAAGCTCCTACAATGAGCAGTTCTTC; CDR3: CASSPAGLSSYNEQFF
length: 16; J: TRBJ2-7; V: TRBV7-2; D: TRBD1; DNA: TGTGCCAGCAGCTTAGAAGTATCGGACAGGGGGGGCGAGCAGTACTTC; CDR3: CASSLEVSDRGGEQYF
length: 13; J: TRBJ2-7; V: TRBV10-1; D: NA; DNA: TGCGCCAGCAGTGAGTCCCCCTCCTCCGCGCAGTACTTC; CDR3: CASSESPSSAQYF
length: 13; J: TRBJ2-2; V: TRBV11-2; D: NA; DNA: TGTGCCAGCAGCGACAGGTTAACCGGGGAGCTGTTTTTT; CDR3: CASSDRLTGELFF
length: 16; J: TRBJ1-4; V: TRBV4-3; D: NA; DNA: TGCGCCAGCAGCCAAGGGCCAGGGGCCGCTAATGAAAAACTGTTTTTT; CDR3: CASSQGPGAANEKLFF
length: 16; J: TRBJ2-1; V: TRBV5-1; D: NA; DNA: TGCGCCAGCAGCCCCGGGTATAGAGGGGCCTACAATGAGCAGTTCTTC; CDR3: CASSPGYRGAYNEQFF
length: 15; J: TRBJ2-7; V: TRBV7-9; D: NA; DNA: TGTGCCAGCAGCTTAGAAGCACAGGGCGGCTACGAGCAGTACTTC; CDR3: CASSLEAQGGYEQYF
length: 14; J: TRBJ2-2; V: TRBV5-1; D: NA; DNA: TGCGCCAGCAGCCAGACTAGAAAAACCGGGGAGCTGTTTTTT; CDR3: CASSQTRKTGELFF
length: 13; J: TRBJ1-5; V: TRBV2; D: NA; DNA: TGTGCCAGCAGTGGTACCAGGGATCAGCCCCAGCATTTT; CDR3: CASSGTRDQPQHF
length: 18; J: TRBJ2-1; V: TRBV29-1; D: TRBD2; DNA: TGCAGCGTTGTTAGGGGACTAGCGGGACAAAGCTCCTACAATGAGCAGTTCTTC; CDR3: CSVVRGLAGQSSYNEQFF